What follows are 23 T cell receptor beta chains derived from one specimen sequenced in a study of CD4 T cells in relation to SARS-CoV-2 and coronaviruses. These receptors' targets are unknown. CD4+ T cells from unexposed donors were obtained before the COVID-19 pandemic (2011-2018). Isolation of CD4+ T cells took place after nine to ten days in culture. The table came from immunoSEQ multiplex PCR; TCRdb's copy has only in-frame clones and leaves some out. The sample consists of tens of thousands of clones, around three quarters of them appearing once. Sequences were obtained from CD4+ T cells from PBMCs, cultured in vitro. These receptors all come from a human donor in good health.

The chain recombines TRBV7-9 with TRBJ1-2; no definite D call. The CDR3 is 14 amino acids. V lost 10 bases, J lost 7 bases, and 22 bases lay in between. Germline loops: CDR1 SEHNR, CDR2 FQNEAQ (reference sequence). The CDR3 region has the DNA TGTGCCACCCCGGAGGGCCCTCGGACGATTGGCTACACCTTC. This encodes CATPEGPRTIGYTF.

This clone was picked up one time. The chain couples TRBV14 to TRBJ2-7; unclear D gene. CDR3 length: 11 residues. Per the germline V gene, CDR1 is SGHDN and CDR2 is FVKESK. Trimming removed 3 bases at V and 1 base at J, with 1 base between. CDR3 region: CASSHSYEQYF. In DNA, the CDR3 is TGTGCCAGCAGCCATTCCTACGAGCAGTACTTC.

The CDR3 loop is CASSLVENTEAFF. CDR3 in DNA: TGTGCCAGCTCACTTGTGGAGAACACTGAAGCTTTCTTT. The chain carries TRBV18 and TRBJ1-1; D gene unclear. Germline V lookup: CDR1 KGHSH, CDR2 LQKENI. Deletions cut 4 bases from V and 1 base from J, with 7 bases between. CDR3 length: 13 residues.

This sequence joins TRBV7-7 and TRBJ1-1; D uncertain. This CDR3 is 15 amino acids long. The V gene's germline CDR1 is SSHAT and CDR2 FNYEAQ (reference sequence). Trimming removed 1 base from V and 5 bases from J, with 14 bases in between. The CDR3 nucleotides read TGTGCCAGCAGCTTAGTACCGACGTCACAGACTGAAGCTTTCTTT. Amino acids: CASSLVPTSQTEAFF.

This chain joins TRBV9 and TRBJ2-1; 9 bases are a match to TRBD2. Unmatched junction bases numbered 10, after V lost 3 bases and J lost 6 bases. Germline values: CDR1 SGDLS, CDR2 YYNGEE. The CDR3 is made up of 16 amino acids. CDR3 residues: CASSDPASGGRNEQFF. In DNA, the CDR3 is TGTGCCAGCAGCGACCCGGCGAGCGGGGGGCGCAATGAGCAGTTCTTC.

V usage is TRBV12-3 or TRBV12-4 and J usage is TRBJ1-5; 10 nucleotides match TRBD1. The V segment lost 6 bases and the J segment 6 bases; nucleotides outside the gene matches: 2. The CDR3 is 13 amino acids. The CDR3 loop reads CASRTGGGQPQHF. The CDR3 coding sequence is TGTGCCAGCAGGACAGGGGGCGGTCAGCCCCAGCATTTT.

The gene calls are TRBV4-3 and TRBJ1-1, with D possibly being TRBD1 (5 bases). Germline lookup yields CDR1 LGHNA and CDR2 YSLEER. CDR3 length: 14 amino acids. Trimming left V 2 bases short and J 4 bases short, with 11 bases between. CDR3 coding DNA: TGCGCCAGCAGCCAAATCGAGGGACTCACTGAAGCTTTCTTT. Translation: CASSQIEGLTEAFF.

The rearrangement links TRBV9 to TRBJ1-2, with unresolved D. In germline, CDR1 is SGDLS, CDR2 YYNGEE. This CDR3 comprises 14 residues. The V gene lost 0 bases and the J gene lost 6 bases, with 12 bases spanning the gap. DNA for the CDR3: TGTGCCAGCAGCGTAGAAACGTGGGCCGATGGCTACACCTTC. Protein sequence: CASSVETWADGYTF.

V gene TRBV30 combines with J gene TRBJ2-7; weak D call: TRBD1 (5 bases). CDR3 length equals 16 residues. Germline V gene data show CDR1 as GTSNPN and CDR2 as SVGIG (reference sequence). V lost 1 base and J 1 base, leaving 17 bases between the germline ends. The CDR3 DNA sequence: TGTGCCTGGAGTGAGTTGGGGCGTGTAACGTCCTACGAGCAGTACTTC. Translating gives CAWSELGRVTSYEQYF.

V and J are TRBV11-2 and TRBJ2-5; no definite D call. The ends were cut back, 5 bases at V and 5 bases at J, with 6 bases in the middle. The germline V gene has CDR1 SGHAT and CDR2 FQNNGV. The CDR3 runs to 11 residues. CDR3 protein: CASSLGETQYF. The CDR3 nucleotides read TGTGCCAGCAGCCTAGGGGAGACCCAGTACTTC.

The chain links TRBV3-1 (or the pseudogene TRBV3-2) to TRBJ1-2; 7 nucleotides line up with TRBD1. The CDR3 contains 15 residues. Germline V gene data show CDR1 as LGHDT and CDR2 as YNNKEL (reference sequence). Germline trimming cut 2 bases from V and 7 bases from J; bases unmatched to any gene: 10. Here the CDR3 reads CASSQNYRQGGGYTF. DNA for the CDR3: TGTGCCAGCAGCCAAAATTACCGACAGGGCGGTGGCTACACCTTC.

The chain combines TRBV3-1 (or the pseudogene TRBV3-2) with TRBJ2-7; D might be TRBD2 (5 bases). Trimming left V 1 base short and J 0 bases short, with 10 bases between. The CDR3 loop spans 15 amino acids. Germline V gene lookup returns CDR1 LGHDT and CDR2 YNNKEL (reference sequence). DNA for the CDR3: TGTGCCAGCAGCCAAGGACTAATCCCCTCCTACGAGCAGTACTTC. It codes for CASSQGLIPSYEQYF.

The chain has TRBV27 and TRBJ1-4; possible D gene TRBD1, 6 bases. V was pared by 8 bases and J by 8 bases, with 12 bases between. Germline V lookup: CDR1 MNHEY, CDR2 SMNVEV (reference sequence). The CDR3 spans 12 residues. The CDR3, as DNA: TGTGCCAGCGGGGGCCGGAGGGAAAAACTGTTTTTT. It specifies CASGGRREKLFF.

The CDR3 loop reads CASNPGLAGLKNIQYF. CDR3 coding DNA: TGTGCCAGCAACCCCGGGCTAGCGGGGCTCAAAAACATTCAGTACTTC. This rearrangement joins TRBV6-2 or TRBV6-3 to TRBJ2-4, with 9 positions matching TRBD2. The germline V gene encodes CDR1 MNHEY and CDR2 SVGEGT. This CDR3 is 16 amino acids long. V gave up 7 bases and J gave up 3 bases; unmatched junction bases: 10.

This chain connects TRBV5-1 to TRBJ2-7; the match to TRBD1 covers 8 bases. Germline V gives CDR1 SGHRS, CDR2 YFSETQ. The CDR3 extends over 14 amino acids. The V gene end was trimmed by 2 bases and the J gene end by 2 bases; junction bases not matched to a gene: 3. CDR3 bases: TGCGCCAGCAGCTTTATGGACAGGGCCTACGAGCAGTACTTC. Amino acid sequence: CASSFMDRAYEQYF.

J is TRBJ2-3 and V is TRBV7-2; no definite D call. The CDR3 is made up of 15 amino acids. Germline CDR1 and CDR2: SGHTA and FQGNSA. V lost 5 bases and J 3 bases, leaving 15 bases between the germline ends. The CDR3 sequence: CASSPRTGGTDTQYF. CDR3 coding DNA: TGTGCCAGCAGCCCCCGGACGGGTGGGACAGATACGCAGTATTTT.

The rearrangement uses TRBV4-1 and TRBJ1-5; D call uncertain. The CDR3 has 16 residues. Germline-derived CDR1 and CDR2 are MGHRA and YSYEKL. Trimming stripped 4 bases from V and 1 base from J, with 14 bases between. The CDR3 DNA sequence: TGCGCCAGCAGCCCTGGACTGCGGAGGAGCAATCAGCCCCAGCATTTT. It translates to CASSPGLRRSNQPQHF.

The table lists this clone with a count of one. The V call is TRBV5-6, the J call TRBJ1-6; D uncertain. The CDR3 extends over 13 amino acids. Germline CDR1 and CDR2: SGHDT and YYEEEE. Trimming stripped 4 bases from V and 5 bases from J, with 7 bases between. This CDR3 is CASSITHNSPLHF. The DNA for the CDR3 is TGTGCCAGCAGCATAACACATAATTCACCCCTCCACTTT.

The chain combines TRBV9 with TRBJ2-1; no clear D. V was shortened by 4 bases and J by 3 bases, with 11 bases between the two germline ends. CDR1 is SGDLS, CDR2 YYNGEE, per germline. The CDR3 is made up of 14 amino acids. CDR3 residues: CASSPLSLYNEQFF. Here the CDR3 DNA reads TGTGCCAGCAGCCCCCTATCCCTCTACAATGAGCAGTTCTTC.

The rearrangement uses TRBV5-4 and TRBJ2-3; 9 bases fit TRBD2. Unmatched junction bases numbered 16, after V lost 5 bases and J lost 0 bases. This CDR3 spans 19 amino acids. Germline V gene lookup returns CDR1 SGHNT and CDR2 YYREEE (reference sequence). CDR3: CASRRAGGPVGKSTDTQYF. As DNA, the CDR3 is TGTGCCAGCAGGCGGGCGGGGGGGCCGGTGGGTAAAAGCACAGATACGCAGTATTTT.

In this sample, this clone turned up a few times. This rearrangement joins TRBV3-1 (or the pseudogene TRBV3-2) to TRBJ1-1; D gene unclear. Germline V gives CDR1 LGHDT, CDR2 YNNKEL (reference sequence). The germline V and J ends were trimmed by 6 bases and 7 bases, with 9 bases remaining between them. CDR3 length equals 11 residues. CDR3: CASRSQVEAFF. The CDR3 DNA reads TGTGCCAGCAGATCGCAGGTTGAAGCTTTCTTT.

The chain has TRBV4-2 and TRBJ2-2; D not resolved. Germline values: CDR1 LGHNA, CDR2 YNFKEQ. CDR3 length equals 16 residues. V was pared by 1 base and J by 7 bases, with 16 bases between. For the CDR3, the DNA is TGTGCCAGCAGCCAAGCGTTGCGGAGAGTTGGCGGGGAGCTGTTTTTT. It translates to CASSQALRRVGGELFF.

V usage is TRBV5-4 and J usage is TRBJ2-1, with 7 bases fitting TRBD1. The V gene end was trimmed by 0 bases and the J gene end by 2 bases; junction bases not matched to a gene: 2. CDR1 is SGHNT and CDR2 is YYREEE in the germline V gene (reference sequence). The CDR3 spans 15 residues. The CDR3 bases are TGTGCCAGCAGCTTGGCGGGACAGCCCTACAATGAGCAGTTCTTC. Its protein product is CASSLAGQPYNEQFF.